The table lists the clone carrying this T cell receptor (beta chain) with many counts. What it binds is not known. This sample is drawn from a study of T cells in Graves' hyperthyroidism and ophthalmopathy. Overall study context: Peripheral blood was taken when the disease was first diagnosed, before any treatment began.

Patients showing uncontrolled infection, other autoimmune disease, pregnancy or lactation were ineligible. Study observations and caveats: Peripheral blood also featured most of the thyroid clonotypes expanded above 0.001. Ophthalmopathy, which appeared later, was predicted by the model a median about 5.9 months before onset.

Amplification yielded TCR beta CDR3 regions, with RNA transcripts as the source. With the HTBI primer set, the TCR CDR3 went through a first round of RT-PCR. A single record per CDR3 protein comes from TCRdb applying MiXCR to the multiplex PCR reads. The sample gives hundreds of thousands of distinct CDR3 sequences, about 15% of which show up once; around 14% is in the top ten. The CDR3 covers 14 residues. Germline CDR1 SGHTA, CDR2 FQGNSA. The J segment lost 7 bases and the V segment lost 4 bases, leaving 3 bases of the junction unmatched. The receptor was isolated from a young woman with Graves' hyperthyroidism. The rearrangement links TRBV7-2 to TRBJ1-4; 10 bases are a match to TRBD1. The sequenced sample consisted of blood. In DNA, the CDR3 is TGTGCCAGCAGCTCCGACAGGGGGCCTGAAAAACTGTTTTTT. As protein: CASSSDRGPEKLFF.